These 4 T cell receptor beta chains originate from one sample sequenced in a study of T cell repertoires in cytomegalovirus infection. TCRdb reanalysed the reads using MiXCR and keeps one entry per CDR3 protein. The sample records 400,000 to 600,000 distinct CDR3 sequences, under 45% being singletons. These receptors are not linked to any known antigen. The sequenced sample was cultured PBMCs, obtained from culture after CMV antigen stimulation. These receptors were obtained from a human donor in good health (CMV status not recorded). Some clones in this sample may be carry-over from other donors' samples.

About this clonotype: Without the conserved terminal phenylalanine or tryptophan, this CDR3 likely stems from a read error. The CDR3 nucleotides read TGTGCCAGCAGCTCATATAGAGAGGGACATGAGCAGTTCTCC. It is translated as CASSSYREGHEQFS. This rearrangement joins TRBV7-2 to TRBJ2-1; D is perhaps TRBD1 or TRBD2 (5 bases each). V shed 4 bases and J shed 8 bases, with 15 bases lying between them. Germline V gives CDR1 SGHTA, CDR2 FQGNSA. The CDR3 is 14 residues long.

The chain recombines TRBV20-1 with TRBJ2-5; 9 bases agree with TRBD2. This CDR3 is built from 15 residues. The V gene's germline CDR1 is DFQATT and CDR2 SNEGSKA (reference sequence). Germline trimming cut 6 bases from V and 0 bases from J; bases unmatched to any gene: 8. The CDR3 loop is CSAQRASGDQETQYF. As DNA, the CDR3 is TGCAGTGCCCAGAGGGCTAGCGGGGACCAAGAGACCCAGTACTTC.

The rearrangement joins TRBV7-6 to TRBJ1-3, with a weak D call TRBD1 (6 bases). The CDR3 covers 15 residues. V was shortened by 2 bases and J by 7 bases, with 15 bases between the two germline ends. Germline V gene sequence: CDR1 SGHVS, CDR2 FNYEAQ. CDR3 amino acids: CASSLWGAGGNTIYF. The CDR3, as DNA: TGTGCCAGCAGCTTATGGGGGGCCGGTGGTAACACCATATATTTT.

The table lists this clonotype with a count of one. The gene calls are TRBV30 and TRBJ2-7; 8 bases align to TRBD1. The germline gives CDR1 GTSNPN, CDR2 SVGIG (reference sequence). With V trimmed by 4 bases and J by 2 bases, 10 bases remained unmatched. The CDR3 runs to 15 residues. CDR3 bases: TGTGCCTGGACCCAAACGACAGGGGAACCCTACGAGCAGTACTTC. As protein: CAWTQTTGEPYEQYF.